This TCR beta chain was sequenced in a study of blood T cell repertoires in COVID-19. About the research overall: PBMCs, B-cell-depleted T cells, or T cells were the source of the cDNA or gDNA that made up the material.

Those enrolled in Seattle joined during active infection and were followed longitudinally afterward. The V gene's germline CDR1 is KGHSH and CDR2 LQKENI. This CDR3 region has 14 residues. V was shortened by 2 bases and J by 7 bases, with 14 bases between the two germline ends. The data were produced by immunoSEQ multiplex PCR, yet TCRdb's version contains in-frame clones alone and is incomplete. The profile covers about 130,000 clones, with approximately 89% appearing a single time and over 10% taken by the ten largest. The origin of this receptor is a woman in her sixties or seventies with COVID-19, enrolled during active disease. The rearrangement uses TRBV18 and TRBJ1-2; D is undetermined. The sequencing sample was made of peripheral blood. The CDR3 sequence: CASSPGEAYGGYTF. The CDR3 DNA follows: TGTGCCAGCTCACCAGGGGAGGCATACGGTGGCTACACCTTC.